These 23 T cell receptor beta chains were all obtained from the same sample, sequenced in a study of T cell changes during pregnancy in multiple sclerosis. This table comes from immunoSEQ multiplex PCR, and its TCRdb copy is limited to in-frame clones, with some not included. The sample includes about 40,000 clones, around 90% seen only once; the top ten take about 0.45%. The sample consisted of CD4+ T cells from peripheral blood mononuclear cells, taken in the third trimester of pregnancy. The receptor source for this set is a female donor with multiple sclerosis, enrolled in a pregnancy study.

This clone was seen only a few times. The V gene is TRBV28, the J gene TRBJ1-5; no reliable D call. The CDR3 sequence is 14 residues long. Trimming shortened V by 7 bases and J by 2 bases, and 12 bases separated the two germline ends. Germline CDR1 MDHEN, CDR2 SYDVKM. The CDR3 loop reads CASMGPQRNQPQHF. CDR3 bases: TGTGCCAGCATGGGCCCTCAACGCAATCAGCCCCAGCATTTT.

V gene TRBV7-8 combines with J gene TRBJ1-2; tentatively, D is TRBD1 (6 bases). The V gene's germline CDR1 is SGHVS and CDR2 FQNEAQ. V was pared by 1 base and J by 6 bases, with 6 bases between. CDR3 size: 12 residues. The CDR3 bases are TGTGCCAGCAGCTTAGACAGGGATGGCTACACCTTC. It specifies CASSLDRDGYTF.

V is TRBV5-4 and J is TRBJ2-3; 9 bases are shared with TRBD1. Germline V lookup: CDR1 SGHNT, CDR2 YYREEE (reference sequence). This CDR3 comprises 15 residues. The V and J ends lost 4 bases and 1 base, in that order; junction bases with no gene match: 4. The CDR3 loop is CASSAGQGGTDTQYF. DNA of the CDR3: TGTGCCAGCAGCGCGGGACAGGGTGGCACAGATACGCAGTATTTT.

Only a few counts were recorded for this clone. The J gene is TRBJ2-1, the V gene TRBV7-8; 12 bases map to TRBD2. Germline V lookup: CDR1 SGHVS, CDR2 FQNEAQ. The CDR3 covers 16 residues. The V and J ends lost 2 bases and 8 bases, in that order; junction bases with no gene match: 7. CDR3 nucleotides: TGTGCCAGCAGCTTAACTAGCGGGAGGAGATTCGATGAGCAGTTCTTC. It is translated as CASSLTSGRRFDEQFF.

The chain employs TRBV6-1 and TRBJ2-1, with 14 bases that match TRBD2. J lost 7 bases, V lost 0 bases, and 5 bases had no gene match. The CDR3 has 17 residues. Germline assignment: CDR1 MNHNS and CDR2 SASEGT. CDR3 nucleotides: TGTGCCAGCAGTGAAGCCCGGACTAGCGGGAGGCGGAATGAGCAGTTCTTC. Its protein is CASSEARTSGRRNEQFF.

V gene TRBV5-1 combines with J gene TRBJ2-7; TRBD2 agrees at 7 bases. This CDR3 contains 14 residues. Germline V gene data show CDR1 as SGHRS and CDR2 as YFSETQ. The V segment lost 2 bases and the J segment 3 bases; nucleotides outside the gene matches: 5. This CDR3 reads CASSFQAGSYEQYF. In DNA form, the CDR3 reads TGCGCCAGCAGCTTTCAAGCGGGAAGCTACGAGCAGTACTTC. Full variable domain (remainder filled in from reference TRBV5-1 and TRBJ2-7): KAGVTQTPRYLIKTRGQQVTLSCSPISGHRSVSWYQQTPGQGLQFLFEYFSETQRNKGNFPGRFSGRQFSNSRSEMNVSTLELGDSALYLCASSFQAGSYEQYFGPGTRLTVT.

This chain joins TRBV25-1 and TRBJ2-7; 8 bases are shared with TRBD1. CDR1 is MGHDK, CDR2 SYGVNS, per germline. Trimming removed 4 bases from V and 4 bases from J; junction bases left unmatched: 0. This CDR3 region has 12 residues. This chain's CDR3 is CASSGTGYEQYF. In DNA form, the CDR3 reads TGTGCCAGCAGTGGGACAGGGTACGAGCAGTACTTC.

The chain recombines TRBV6-6 with TRBJ2-1, with 10 bases lining up with TRBD2. With 5 bases clipped from V and 4 bases from J, the junction kept 8 bases outside the gene matches. CDR1 and CDR2 from the germline V gene are MNHNY and SVGAGI (reference sequence). The CDR3 extends over 16 amino acids. CDR3 sequence reads: CASSVIAGGRYNEQFF. In nucleotides, the CDR3 is TGTGCCAGCAGTGTCATAGCGGGAGGAAGGTACAATGAGCAGTTCTTC.

The chain combines TRBV27 with TRBJ1-3; a weak D match, TRBD1 (5 bases). Germline-derived CDR1 and CDR2 are MNHEY and SMNVEV (reference sequence). V lost 1 base and J 8 bases, leaving 15 bases between the germline ends. The CDR3 has 15 amino acids. CDR3 amino acids: CASSLWGRAADTIYF. The CDR3 nucleotides read TGTGCCAGCAGTTTATGGGGCAGGGCCGCAGACACCATATATTTT.

The chain carries TRBV6-5 and TRBJ2-6; D is unresolved. Trimming shortened V by 6 bases and J by 4 bases, and 13 bases separated the two germline ends. The germline V gene encodes CDR1 MNHEY and CDR2 SVGAGI. The CDR3 sequence is 15 residues long. The CDR3 coding sequence is TGTGCCAGCAGCATCCTTGGGCCCGGGGCCAACGTCCTGACTTTC. It encodes CASSILGPGANVLTF.

The chain carries TRBV18 and TRBJ2-3; a possible D gene is TRBD1 (6 bases). The ends were cut back, 1 base at V and 5 bases at J, with 13 bases in the middle. This CDR3 comprises 15 residues. Germline CDR1 is KGHSH and CDR2 is LQKENI. The CDR3 is CASSPRTGSKDTQYF. As DNA, the CDR3 is TGTGCCAGCTCACCACGAACAGGGAGTAAAGATACGCAGTATTTT.

The chain links TRBV5-5 to TRBJ2-3, with 10 bases fitting TRBD2. Germline V CDR1 and CDR2: SGHKS, YYEKEE (reference sequence). CDR3 length: 16 residues. Trimming at V came to 4 bases and at J to 5 bases, leaving 10 bases not matched to a gene. This CDR3 is CASSAPGTSVGDTQYF. For the CDR3, the DNA is TGTGCCAGCAGCGCGCCCGGGACTAGCGTCGGAGATACGCAGTATTTT.

This rearrangement joins TRBV30 to TRBJ1-5; D gene ambiguous. CDR1 and CDR2 (germline): GTSNPN, SVGIG (reference sequence). The CDR3 has 13 amino acids. V was cut by 0 bases and J by 7 bases, with 10 bases left in between. The CDR3 sequence is CAWSVQSRQPQHF. CDR3 nucleotides: TGTGCCTGGAGTGTACAGAGTAGGCAGCCCCAGCATTTT.

The CDR3 DNA sequence: TGTGCCAGCAGCGTGGGACTAGTGGCGGAGACCCAGTACTTC. It codes for CASSVGLVAETQYF. The chain recombines TRBV9 with TRBJ2-5; TRBD2 agrees at 8 bases. CDR3 length: 14 amino acids. J lost 5 bases, V lost 2 bases, and 5 bases had no gene match. Germline-derived CDR1 and CDR2 are SGDLS and YYNGEE.

The rearrangement uses TRBV5-1 and TRBJ2-5; 9 bases are a match to TRBD2. V was clipped by 4 bases and J by 2 bases; unmatched bases: 6. Germline CDR1 is SGHRS and CDR2 is YFSETQ. The CDR3 sequence is 15 residues long. In DNA form, the CDR3 reads TGCGCCAGCAGCGCGGGAGGGCCACAGCAAGAGACCCAGTACTTC. This encodes CASSAGGPQQETQYF.

This clone appeared a few times. The chain couples TRBV30 to TRBJ1-5; 9 bases line up with TRBD1. From germline, CDR1 is GTSNPN and CDR2 SVGIG (reference sequence). The CDR3 sequence is 15 residues long. The V segment lost 7 bases and the J segment 7 bases; nucleotides outside the gene matches: 14. The CDR3 reads CAFGRDRALMQPQHF. CDR3 DNA: TGTGCCTTTGGGCGGGACAGGGCCCTTATGCAGCCCCAGCATTTT.

The rearrangement links TRBV4-1 to TRBJ2-7, with TRBD1 identical over 8 bases. In germline, CDR1 is MGHRA, CDR2 YSYEKL. Trimming took 4 bases from V and 5 from J; bases not matched to a gene: 13. The length of the CDR3 is 16 residues. CDR3 residues: CASSLRDRSPGDEQYF. The CDR3 coding sequence is TGCGCCAGCAGCCTCCGGGACAGGAGTCCAGGGGACGAGCAGTACTTC.

The chain couples TRBV11-2 to TRBJ2-5; possibly TRBD2 for D (6 bases). Per the germline V gene, CDR1 is SGHAT and CDR2 is FQNNGV. CDR3 length equals 18 residues. V was shortened by 1 base and J by 2 bases, with 20 bases between the two germline ends. In DNA, the CDR3 is TGTGCCAGCAGCTTAGGTGATGGTGTAAGCGGGTTTCAAGAGACCCAGTACTTC. This encodes CASSLGDGVSGFQETQYF.

The chain employs TRBV7-3 and TRBJ2-1; 9 bases match TRBD2. Trimming removed 5 bases from V and 9 bases from J; junction bases left unmatched: 14. The V gene's germline CDR1 is SGHTA and CDR2 FQGTGA. This CDR3 spans 16 amino acids. CDR3 amino acids: CASSPVSGSSGAEQFF. The CDR3 DNA is TGTGCCAGCAGCCCCGTTAGCGGGAGCAGTGGGGCTGAGCAGTTCTTC.

The chain has TRBV27 and TRBJ1-2, with 7 bases fitting TRBD1. Germline V gives CDR1 MNHEY, CDR2 SMNVEV (reference sequence). The CDR3 has 14 amino acids. Trimming cost V 6 bases and J 4 bases; bases outside gene matches: 8. CDR3: CASSQTGFGYGYTF. The CDR3 DNA follows: TGTGCCAGCAGCCAGACAGGGTTCGGCTATGGCTACACCTTC.

The chain combines TRBV14 with TRBJ2-5; D is uncertain. Germline CDR1 SGHDN, CDR2 FVKESK. V was shortened by 0 bases and J by 3 bases, with 11 bases between the two germline ends. CDR3 length: 15 residues. The CDR3 coding sequence is TGTGCCAGCAGCCAAGATACACGACTTAAAGAGACCCAGTACTTC. It codes for CASSQDTRLKETQYF.

In its sample, this clone was seen once. The chain links TRBV11-2 to TRBJ2-1; 9 nucleotides agree with TRBD2. V lost 6 bases and J lost 8; bases outside the gene matches: 8. CDR3 size: 14 residues. Per germline, CDR1 SGHAT and CDR2 FQNNGV. The CDR3 nucleotides read TGTGCCAGCAGTATGGGAGCGGGAGGCTATGAGCAGTTCTTC. The encoded protein is CASSMGAGGYEQFF.

The chain has TRBV27 and TRBJ1-2, with 7 bases identical to TRBD1. Germline V CDR1 and CDR2: MNHEY, SMNVEV (reference sequence). This CDR3 has 13 residues. J lost 7 bases, V lost 6 bases, and 8 bases had no gene match. For the CDR3, the DNA is TGTGCCAGCAGGTATCCAGGGGGTAGTGGCTACACCTTC. Protein: CASRYPGGSGYTF.